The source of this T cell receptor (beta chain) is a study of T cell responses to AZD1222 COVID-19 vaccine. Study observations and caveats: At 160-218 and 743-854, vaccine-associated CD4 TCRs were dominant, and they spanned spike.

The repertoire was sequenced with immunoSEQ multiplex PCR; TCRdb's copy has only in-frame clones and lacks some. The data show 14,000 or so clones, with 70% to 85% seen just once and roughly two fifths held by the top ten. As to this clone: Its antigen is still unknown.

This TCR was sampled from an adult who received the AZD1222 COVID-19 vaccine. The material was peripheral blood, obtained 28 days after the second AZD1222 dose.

The CDR3 protein is CASSFTGTETEAFF. In DNA, the CDR3 is TGTGCCAGCAGCTTCACCGGGACAGAGACTGAAGCTTTCTTT. J is TRBJ1-1 and V is TRBV7-2; TRBD1 agrees at 7 bases. This CDR3 has 14 amino acids. Germline V CDR1 and CDR2: SGHTA, FQGNSA. V shed 3 bases and J 5 bases; nucleotides not matched to a gene: 6.